This TCR beta chain was obtained from a study of CD8 T cells in ankylosing spondylitis. Study observations and caveats: Matched ankylosing spondylitis synovial fluid reportedly contained a significantly enriched population of disease-linked clones. For ankylosing spondylitis blood, a TCR beta motif of roughly 8 highly homologous variants appeared characteristic. Past research had described some motif variants in reactive arthritis synovial fluid and blood.

TCRdb ran MiXCR on the 5' RACE reads and lists one entry per CDR3 protein. This sample carries roughly 160,000 distinct CDR3 sequences, roughly 10% of them seen once, and the ten largest clones take approximately 16%. This clonotype appeared a few times. The antigen is not known. This CDR3 region has 14 residues. The J segment lost 3 bases and the V segment lost 3 bases, leaving 2 bases of the junction unmatched. The receptor comes from a female donor with ankylosing spondylitis or in good health (not recorded which). Sequencing was done on a sample of blood, either unsorted or a sorted T cell fraction (not recorded which). V and J are TRBV12-3 or TRBV12-4 and TRBJ2-7; the match to TRBD2 covers 10 bases. The CDR3 nucleotides are TGTGCCAGCAGTTTTCGACTAGCGGGCTACGAGCAGTACTTC. It specifies CASSFRLAGYEQYF.